This T cell receptor (beta chain) was sequenced during a study of cytomegalovirus exposure and HLA in healthy donors. The germline V gene encodes CDR1 MNHEY and CDR2 SMNVEV (reference sequence). Trimming cost V 5 bases and J 5 bases, with 15 bases left between them. This CDR3 has 14 amino acids. Use of 60 Vbeta and 13 Jbeta primers characterized the PCR. Sequencing used immunoSEQ multiplex PCR; TCRdb keeps in-frame clones, though not all of them. The sample carries approximately 190,000 clones, about 89% recorded once. The chain has TRBV27 and TRBJ1-1, with D possibly matching TRBD1 (6 bases). The sequenced sample consisted of PBMCs. The TCR originated in a man aged 25-45 years in good health and CMV-seronegative. CDR3 amino acids: CASSITPRGTEAFF. The DNA for the CDR3 is TGTGCCAGCAGTATAACTCCCAGGGGAACTGAAGCTTTCTTT.